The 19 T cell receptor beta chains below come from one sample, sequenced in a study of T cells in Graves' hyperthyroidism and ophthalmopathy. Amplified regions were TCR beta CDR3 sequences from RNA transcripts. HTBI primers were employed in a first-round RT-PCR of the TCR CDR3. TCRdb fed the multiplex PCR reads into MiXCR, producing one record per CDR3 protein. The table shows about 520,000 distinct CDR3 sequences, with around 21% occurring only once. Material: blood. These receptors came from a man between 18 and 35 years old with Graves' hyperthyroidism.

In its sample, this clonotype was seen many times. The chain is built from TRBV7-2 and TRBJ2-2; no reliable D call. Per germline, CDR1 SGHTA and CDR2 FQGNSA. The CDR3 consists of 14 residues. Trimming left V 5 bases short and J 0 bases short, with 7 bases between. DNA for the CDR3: TGTGCCAGCAGCCTCCTCGCGAACACCGGGGAGCTGTTTTTT. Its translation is CASSLLANTGELFF.

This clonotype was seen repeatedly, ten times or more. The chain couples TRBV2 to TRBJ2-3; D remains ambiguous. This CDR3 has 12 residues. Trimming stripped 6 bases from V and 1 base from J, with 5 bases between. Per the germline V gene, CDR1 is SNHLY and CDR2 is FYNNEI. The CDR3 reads CASRGGTDTQYF. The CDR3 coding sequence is TGTGCCAGCAGGGGCGGCACAGATACGCAGTATTTT.

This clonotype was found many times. The CDR3 is CSVRQGVGEQYF. The CDR3 bases are TGCAGTGTCCGACAGGGGGTAGGCGAGCAGTACTTC. The chain employs TRBV20-1 and TRBJ2-7; 9 positions match TRBD1. This CDR3 has 12 residues. Germline V CDR1 and CDR2: DFQATT, SNEGSKA (reference sequence). After removal of 7 bases from V and 6 bases from J, the junction contained 7 bases not matched to a gene.

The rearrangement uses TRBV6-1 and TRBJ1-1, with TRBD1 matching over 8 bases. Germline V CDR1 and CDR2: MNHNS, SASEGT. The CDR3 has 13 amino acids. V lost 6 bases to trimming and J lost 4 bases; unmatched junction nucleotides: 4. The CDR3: CASRSGGLTEAFF. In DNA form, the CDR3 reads TGTGCCAGCAGGTCAGGGGGCCTCACTGAAGCTTTCTTT.

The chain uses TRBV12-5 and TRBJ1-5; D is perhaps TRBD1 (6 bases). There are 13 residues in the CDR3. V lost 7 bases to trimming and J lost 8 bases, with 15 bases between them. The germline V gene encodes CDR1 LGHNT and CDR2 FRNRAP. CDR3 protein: CASASRGLKPQHF. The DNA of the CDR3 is TGTGCTAGTGCCTCGAGGGGGTTGAAGCCCCAGCATTTT.

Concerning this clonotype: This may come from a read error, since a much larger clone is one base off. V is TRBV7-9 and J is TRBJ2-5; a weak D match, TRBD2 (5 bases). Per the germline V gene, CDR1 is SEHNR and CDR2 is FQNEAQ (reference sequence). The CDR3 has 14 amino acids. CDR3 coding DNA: TGTGCCAGCAGCTTCCTCAGCGGACGAGAGACCAAGTACTTC. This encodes CASSFLSGRETKYF. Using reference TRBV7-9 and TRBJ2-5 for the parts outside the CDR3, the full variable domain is DTGVSQNPRHKITKRGQNVTFRCDPISEHNRLYWYRQTLGQGPEFLTYFQNEAQLEKSRLLSDRFSAERPKGSFSTLEIQRTEQGDSAMYLCASSFLSGRETKYFGPGTRLLVL.

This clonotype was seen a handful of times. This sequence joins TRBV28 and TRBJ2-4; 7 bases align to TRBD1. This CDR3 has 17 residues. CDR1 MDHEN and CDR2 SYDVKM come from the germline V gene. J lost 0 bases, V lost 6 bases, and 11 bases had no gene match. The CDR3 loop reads CASRYRQGFLAKNIQYF. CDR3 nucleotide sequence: TGTGCCAGCAGATATCGACAGGGCTTTTTAGCCAAAAACATTCAGTACTTC.

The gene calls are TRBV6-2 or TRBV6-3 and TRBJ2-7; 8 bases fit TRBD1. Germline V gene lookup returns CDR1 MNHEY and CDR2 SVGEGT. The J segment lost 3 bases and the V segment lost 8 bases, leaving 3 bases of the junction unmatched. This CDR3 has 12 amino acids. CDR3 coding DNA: TGTGCCAGCGGACAGGGCTACTACGAGCAGTACTTC. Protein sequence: CASGQGYYEQYF.

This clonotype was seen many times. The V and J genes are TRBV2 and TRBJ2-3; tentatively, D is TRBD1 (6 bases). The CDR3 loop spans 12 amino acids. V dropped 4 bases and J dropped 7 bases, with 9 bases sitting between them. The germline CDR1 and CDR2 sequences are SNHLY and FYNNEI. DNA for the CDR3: TGTGCCAGCAGTGGGGACACCAATACGCAGTATTTT. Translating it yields CASSGDTNTQYF.

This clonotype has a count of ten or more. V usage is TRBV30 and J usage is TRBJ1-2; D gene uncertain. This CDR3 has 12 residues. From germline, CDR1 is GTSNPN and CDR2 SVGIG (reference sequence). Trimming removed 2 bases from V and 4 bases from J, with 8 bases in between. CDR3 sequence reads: CAWSPLSYGYTF. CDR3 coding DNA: TGTGCCTGGAGTCCCCTGAGCTATGGCTACACCTTC. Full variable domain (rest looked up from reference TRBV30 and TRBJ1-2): SQTIHQWPATLVQPVGSPLSLECTVEGTSNPNLYWYRQAAGRGLQLLFYSVGIGQISSEVPQNLSASRPQDRQFILSSKKLLLSDSGFYLCAWSPLSYGYTFGSGTRLTVV.

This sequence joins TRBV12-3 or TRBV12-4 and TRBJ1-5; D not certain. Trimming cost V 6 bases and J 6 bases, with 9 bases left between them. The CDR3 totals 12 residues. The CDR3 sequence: CASSNTIQPQHF. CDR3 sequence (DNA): TGTGCCAGCAGCAATACGATTCAGCCCCAGCATTTT.

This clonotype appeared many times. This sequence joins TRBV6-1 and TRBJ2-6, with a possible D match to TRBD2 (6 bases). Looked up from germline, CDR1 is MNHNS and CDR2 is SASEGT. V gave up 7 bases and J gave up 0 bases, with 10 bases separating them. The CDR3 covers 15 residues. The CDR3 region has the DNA TGTGCCAGCACTGACGGGGGCTCTGGGGCCAACGTCCTGACTTTC. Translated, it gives CASTDGGSGANVLTF.

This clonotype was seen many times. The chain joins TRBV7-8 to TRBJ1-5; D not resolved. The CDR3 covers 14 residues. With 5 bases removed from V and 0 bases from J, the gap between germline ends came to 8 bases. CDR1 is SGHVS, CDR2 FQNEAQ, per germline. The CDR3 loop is CASSTTVSNQPQHF. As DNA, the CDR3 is TGTGCCAGCAGCACCACAGTTAGCAATCAGCCCCAGCATTTT.

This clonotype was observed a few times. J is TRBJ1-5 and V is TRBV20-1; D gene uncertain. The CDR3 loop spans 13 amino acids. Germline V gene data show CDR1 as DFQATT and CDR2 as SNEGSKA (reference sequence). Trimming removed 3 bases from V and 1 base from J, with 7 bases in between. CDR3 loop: CSASTDSNQPQHF. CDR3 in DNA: TGCAGTGCTAGTACAGACAGCAATCAGCCCCAGCATTTT.

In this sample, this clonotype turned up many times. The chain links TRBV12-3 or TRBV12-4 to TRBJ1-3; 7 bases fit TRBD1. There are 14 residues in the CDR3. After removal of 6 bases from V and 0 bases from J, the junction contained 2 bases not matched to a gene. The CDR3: CASRGQNSGNTIYF. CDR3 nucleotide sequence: TGTGCCAGCAGGGGACAGAACTCTGGAAACACCATATATTTT.

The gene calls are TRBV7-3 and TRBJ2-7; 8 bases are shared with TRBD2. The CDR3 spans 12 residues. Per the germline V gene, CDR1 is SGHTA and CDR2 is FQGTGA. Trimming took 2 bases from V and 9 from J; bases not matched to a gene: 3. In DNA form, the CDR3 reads TGTGCCAGCAGCTTAGGACTAGCACTGCAGTACTTC. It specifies CASSLGLALQYF.

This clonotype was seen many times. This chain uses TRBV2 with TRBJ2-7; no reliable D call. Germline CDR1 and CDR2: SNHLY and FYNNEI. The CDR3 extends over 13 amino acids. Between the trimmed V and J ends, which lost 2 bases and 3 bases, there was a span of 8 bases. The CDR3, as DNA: TGTGCCAGCAGTGAACTTCCGAACTACGAGCAGTACTTC. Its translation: CASSELPNYEQYF.

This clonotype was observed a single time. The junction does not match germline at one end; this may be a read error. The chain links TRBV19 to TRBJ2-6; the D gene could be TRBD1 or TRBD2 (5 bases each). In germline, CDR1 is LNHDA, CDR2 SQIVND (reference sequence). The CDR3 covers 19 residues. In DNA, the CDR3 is TGTGCCAGTAGTATTAGGAAAAAGGGGACGCACTTTGGGGCCAACGTTCTGACTTTC. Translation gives CASSIRKKGTHFGANVLTF. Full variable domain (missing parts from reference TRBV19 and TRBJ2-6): DGGITQSPKYLFRKEGQNVTLSCEQNLNHDAMYWYRQDPGQGLRLIYYSQIVNDFQKGDIAEGYSVSREKKESFPLTVTSAQKNPTAFYLCASSIRKKGTHFGANVLTFGAGSRLTVL.

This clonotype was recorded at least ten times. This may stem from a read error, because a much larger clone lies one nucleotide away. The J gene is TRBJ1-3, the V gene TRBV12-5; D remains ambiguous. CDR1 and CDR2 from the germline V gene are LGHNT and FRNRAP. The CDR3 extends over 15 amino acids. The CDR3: CASGLDSNSGNTTYF. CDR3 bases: TGTGCTAGTGGTTTGGACAGCAACTCTGGAAACACCACATATTTT.